Here is one T cell receptor beta chain with its context. Its antigen has not been determined. The record has no base qualities; no much larger clone is one base away. The data were taken from a study of T-cell reconstitution after alpha-beta-depleted transplantation in children (dated by TCRdb to 2016 to 2017). Looking at the study overall: Using TCR repertoire profiling, the study followed T-cell immune reconstitution in a quantitative way in children after TCRalphabeta/CD19-depleted allogeneic hematopoietic cell transplantation.

Summary of the overall study and its limitations: Over subsequent months, a decline in hyperexpanded clone frequencies was noted, and after one year, T-cell counts and TCRbeta diversity were mostly ascribed to newly produced T cells. About two months after transplant, the apparently early recovery of alphabetaT-cell counts reportedly depended on just several hundred clones that had expanded rapidly and came from non-depleted graft cells. In some patients, the high TCRbeta diversity seen at day 60 was put down to recipient T cells and intrathymic progenitors that had survived conditioning.

The treatment or condition label, read with the paper, signifies: allogeneic hematopoietic cell transplantation with graft depleted of TCRalphabeta T cells and CD19 B cells. The transplant recipients were children given TCRalphabeta/CD19-depleted allogeneic hematopoietic cell grafts. CDR1 MGHRA and CDR2 YSYEKL are derived from the germline V gene. V loses 4 bases, J loses 7 bases, and the germline ends lie 20 bases apart. The CDR3 covers 15 residues, taking in both the cysteine and the valine. This entry keeps only the CDR3 DNA: 45 bases, framed from base 1. Library method: PCR. The instrument given in TCRdb is Illumina HiSeq 2500. To normalize quantification of the TCRbeta repertoire, the TCR libraries were built with molecular barcoding that relied on unique molecular identifiers. Through fastp at Q25 and MiXCR, TCRdb rebuilt clones from the public reads, retaining in-frame beta chains. Every CDR3 protein is listed once, alongside the most common genes and DNA of its rows. The table for this sample lists about 580,000 distinct CDR3 sequences; 23% of them were counted only once. The biggest ten clones account for around an eighth of the sample.

The sample was PBMCs, mostly from graft donor cells, taken 360 days after TCRalphabeta/CD19-depleted stem cell transplant. Recombination joined TRBV4-1 with TRBJ2-7; the D element might be TRBD1 or TRBD2, as each aligns at 6 bases. This clonotype originated in a boy under two years old who had a stem cell transplant for acute myeloid leukemia, so the T cells may come from the graft donor. In nucleotides, the sequence is TGCGCCAGCAGCCCCCAAGGCAGGGGACTCGATGAGCAGTACGTC. Its protein product is CASSPQGRGLDEQYV.